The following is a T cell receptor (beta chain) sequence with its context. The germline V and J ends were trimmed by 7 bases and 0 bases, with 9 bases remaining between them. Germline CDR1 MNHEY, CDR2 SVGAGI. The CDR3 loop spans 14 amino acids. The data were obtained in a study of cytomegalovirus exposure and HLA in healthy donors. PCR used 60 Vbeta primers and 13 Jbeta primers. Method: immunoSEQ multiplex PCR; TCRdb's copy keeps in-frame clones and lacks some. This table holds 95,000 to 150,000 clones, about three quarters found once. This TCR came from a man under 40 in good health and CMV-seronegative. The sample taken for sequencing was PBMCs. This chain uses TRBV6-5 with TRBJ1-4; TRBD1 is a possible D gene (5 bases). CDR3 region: CASTGDATNEKLFF. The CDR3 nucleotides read TGTGCCAGCACGGGGGACGCAACTAATGAAAAACTGTTTTTT.